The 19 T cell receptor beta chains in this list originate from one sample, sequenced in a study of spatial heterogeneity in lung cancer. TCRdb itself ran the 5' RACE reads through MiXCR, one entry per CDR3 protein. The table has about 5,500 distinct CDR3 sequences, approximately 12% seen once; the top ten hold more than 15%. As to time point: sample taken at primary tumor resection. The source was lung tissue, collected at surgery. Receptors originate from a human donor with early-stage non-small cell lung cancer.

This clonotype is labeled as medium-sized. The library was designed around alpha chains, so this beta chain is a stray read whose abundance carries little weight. Here the CDR3 DNA reads TGTGCCTGGAGTGTCGGGACTGGGCGTACCAATGAGCAGTTCTTC. It is translated as CAWSVGTGRTNEQFF. The chain carries TRBV30 and TRBJ2-1, with TRBD2 as a possible D gene (6 bases). V dropped 0 bases and J dropped 6 bases, with 15 bases sitting between them. CDR3 length: 15 residues. Per germline, CDR1 GTSNPN and CDR2 SVGIG (reference sequence).

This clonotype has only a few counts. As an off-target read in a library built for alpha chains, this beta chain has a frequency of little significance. The CDR3 bases are TGCAGTGCTAGAGATTGGGGGACAGGGCCCCTCAACACTGAAGCTTTCTTT. It encodes CSARDWGTGPLNTEAFF. The chain employs TRBV20-1 and TRBJ1-1; 9 bases align to TRBD1. V dropped 0 bases and J dropped 2; count of bases not matched to a gene: 10. The CDR3 has 17 amino acids. Germline assignment: CDR1 DFQATT and CDR2 SNEGSKA (reference sequence).

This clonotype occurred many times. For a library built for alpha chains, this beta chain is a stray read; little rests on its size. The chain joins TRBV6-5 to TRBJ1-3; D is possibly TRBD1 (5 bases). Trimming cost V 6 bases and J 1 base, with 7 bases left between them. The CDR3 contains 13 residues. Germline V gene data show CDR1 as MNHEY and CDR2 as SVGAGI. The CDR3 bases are TGTGCCAGCAGCCAGGGATCTGGAAACACCATATATTTT. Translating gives CASSQGSGNTIYF.

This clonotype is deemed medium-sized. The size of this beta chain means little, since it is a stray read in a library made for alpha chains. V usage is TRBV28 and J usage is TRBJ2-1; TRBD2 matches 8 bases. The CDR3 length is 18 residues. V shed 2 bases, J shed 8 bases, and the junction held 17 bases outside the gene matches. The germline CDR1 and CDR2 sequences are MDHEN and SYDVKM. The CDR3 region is CASSLPGPGLGGLDEQFF. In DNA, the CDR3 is TGTGCCAGCAGTTTACCCGGTCCGGGACTAGGGGGGTTGGATGAGCAGTTCTTC. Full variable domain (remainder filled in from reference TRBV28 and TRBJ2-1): DVKVTQSSRYLVKRTGEKVFLECVQDMDHENMFWYRQDPGLGLRLIYFSYDVKMKEKGDIPEGYSVSREKKERFSLILESASTNQTSMYLCASSLPGPGLGGLDEQFFGPGTRLTVL.

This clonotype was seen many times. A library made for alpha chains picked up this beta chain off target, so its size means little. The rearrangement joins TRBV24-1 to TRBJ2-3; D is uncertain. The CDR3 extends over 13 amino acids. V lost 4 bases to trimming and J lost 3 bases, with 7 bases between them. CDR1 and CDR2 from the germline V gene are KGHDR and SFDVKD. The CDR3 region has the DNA TGTGCCACCAGTGAGATCAGTACAGATACGCAGTATTTT. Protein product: CATSEISTDTQYF.

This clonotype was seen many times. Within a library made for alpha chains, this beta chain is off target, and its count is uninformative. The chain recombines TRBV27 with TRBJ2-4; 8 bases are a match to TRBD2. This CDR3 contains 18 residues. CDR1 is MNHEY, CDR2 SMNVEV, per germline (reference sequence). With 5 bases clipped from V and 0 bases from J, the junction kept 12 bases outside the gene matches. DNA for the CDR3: TGTGCCAGCAGTCCCGGCCGCGGGGGGCCACTAGCCAAAAACATTCAGTACTTC. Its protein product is CASSPGRGGPLAKNIQYF.

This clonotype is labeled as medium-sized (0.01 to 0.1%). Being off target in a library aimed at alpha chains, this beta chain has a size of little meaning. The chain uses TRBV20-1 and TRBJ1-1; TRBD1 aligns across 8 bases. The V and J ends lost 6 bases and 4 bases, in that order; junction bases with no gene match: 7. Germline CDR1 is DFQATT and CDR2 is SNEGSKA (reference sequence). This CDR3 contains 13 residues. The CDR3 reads CSAGRTGITEAFF. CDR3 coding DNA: TGCAGTGCCGGAAGGACAGGGATCACTGAAGCTTTCTTT.

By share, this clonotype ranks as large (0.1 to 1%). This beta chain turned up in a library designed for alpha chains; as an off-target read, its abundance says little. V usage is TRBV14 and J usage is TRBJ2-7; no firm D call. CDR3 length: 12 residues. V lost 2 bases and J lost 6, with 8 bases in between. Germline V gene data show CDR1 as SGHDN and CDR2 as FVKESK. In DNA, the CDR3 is TGTGCCAGCAGCCAATTTATGGGCGAGCAGTACTTC. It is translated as CASSQFMGEQYF.

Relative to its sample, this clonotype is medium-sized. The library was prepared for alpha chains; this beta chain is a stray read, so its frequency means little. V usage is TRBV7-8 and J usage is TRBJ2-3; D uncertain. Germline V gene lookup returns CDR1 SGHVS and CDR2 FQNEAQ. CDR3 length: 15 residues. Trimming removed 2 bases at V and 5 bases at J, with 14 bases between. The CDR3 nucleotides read TGTGCCAGCAGCTTAACGGGTCCCCCGCAAGATACGCAGTATTTT. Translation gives CASSLTGPPQDTQYF. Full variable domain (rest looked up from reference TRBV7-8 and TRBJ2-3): GAGVSQSPRYKVAKRGQDVALRCDPISGHVSLFWYQQALGQGPEFLTYFQNEAQLDKSGLPSDRFFAERPEGSVSTLKIQRTQQEDSAVYLCASSLTGPPQDTQYFGPGTRLTVL.

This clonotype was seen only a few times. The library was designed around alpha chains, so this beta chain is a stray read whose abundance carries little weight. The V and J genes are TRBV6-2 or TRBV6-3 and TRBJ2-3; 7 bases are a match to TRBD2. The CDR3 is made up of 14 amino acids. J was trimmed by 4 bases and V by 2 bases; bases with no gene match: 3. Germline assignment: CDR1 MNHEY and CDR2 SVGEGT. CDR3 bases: TGTGCCAGCAGTTACGCGGGAGTACCAGATACGCAGTATTTT. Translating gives CASSYAGVPDTQYF.

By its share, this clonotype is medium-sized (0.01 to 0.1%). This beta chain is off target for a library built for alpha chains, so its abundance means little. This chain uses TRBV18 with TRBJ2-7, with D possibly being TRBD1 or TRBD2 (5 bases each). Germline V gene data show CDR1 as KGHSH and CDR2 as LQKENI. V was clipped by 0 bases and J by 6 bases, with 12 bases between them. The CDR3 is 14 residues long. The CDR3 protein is CASSPPQGVSEQYF. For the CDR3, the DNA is TGTGCCAGCTCACCACCCCAGGGAGTAAGCGAGCAGTACTTC.

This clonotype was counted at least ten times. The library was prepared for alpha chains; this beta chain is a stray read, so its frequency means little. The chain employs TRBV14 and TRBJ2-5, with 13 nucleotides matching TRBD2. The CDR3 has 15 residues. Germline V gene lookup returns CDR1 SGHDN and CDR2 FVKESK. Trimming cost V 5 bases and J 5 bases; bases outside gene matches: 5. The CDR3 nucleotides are TGTGCCAGCAGCTCAGGACTAGCGGGAGTTGAGACCCAGTACTTC. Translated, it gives CASSSGLAGVETQYF.

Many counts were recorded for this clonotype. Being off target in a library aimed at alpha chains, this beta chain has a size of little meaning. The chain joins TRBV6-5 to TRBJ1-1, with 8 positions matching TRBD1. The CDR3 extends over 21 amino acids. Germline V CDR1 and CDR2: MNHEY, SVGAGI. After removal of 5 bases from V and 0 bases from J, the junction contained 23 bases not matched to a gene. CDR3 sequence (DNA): TGTGCCAGCAGTGATAGAGGACAGGGACCTGTAGCGTACAAGTTGAACACTGAAGCTTTCTTT. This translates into CASSDRGQGPVAYKLNTEAFF.

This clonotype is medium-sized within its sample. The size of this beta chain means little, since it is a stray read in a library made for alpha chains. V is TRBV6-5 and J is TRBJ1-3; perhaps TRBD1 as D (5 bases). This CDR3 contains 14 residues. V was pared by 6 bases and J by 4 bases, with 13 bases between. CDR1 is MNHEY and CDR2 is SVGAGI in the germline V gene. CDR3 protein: CASSREPSGNTIYF. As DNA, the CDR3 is TGTGCCAGCAGCAGGGAACCCTCCGGAAACACCATATATTTT.

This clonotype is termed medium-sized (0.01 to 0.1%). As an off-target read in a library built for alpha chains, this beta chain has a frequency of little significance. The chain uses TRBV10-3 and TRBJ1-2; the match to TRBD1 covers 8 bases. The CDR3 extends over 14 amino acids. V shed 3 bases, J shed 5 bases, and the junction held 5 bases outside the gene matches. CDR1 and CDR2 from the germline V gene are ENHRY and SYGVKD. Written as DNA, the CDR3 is TGTGCCATCAGTGAACTTACAGGGGGATATGGCTACACCTTC. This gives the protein CAISELTGGYGYTF.

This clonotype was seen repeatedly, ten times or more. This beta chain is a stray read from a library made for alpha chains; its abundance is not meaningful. CDR3 protein: CASSLSVNTEAFF. CDR3 coding DNA: TGTGCCAGCAGCTTATCGGTGAACACTGAAGCTTTCTTT. The chain combines TRBV7-3 with TRBJ1-1; D is undetermined. The CDR3 extends over 13 amino acids. With 2 bases removed from V and 0 bases from J, the gap between germline ends came to 4 bases. The germline CDR1 and CDR2 sequences are SGHTA and FQGTGA. Filled out from reference TRBV7-3 and TRBJ1-1, the complete variable domain reads GAGVSQTPSNKVTEKGKYVELRCDPISGHTALYWYRQSLGQGPEFLIYFQGTGAADDSGLPNDRFFAVRPEGSVSTLKIQRTERGDSAVYLCASSLSVNTEAFFGQGTRLTVV.

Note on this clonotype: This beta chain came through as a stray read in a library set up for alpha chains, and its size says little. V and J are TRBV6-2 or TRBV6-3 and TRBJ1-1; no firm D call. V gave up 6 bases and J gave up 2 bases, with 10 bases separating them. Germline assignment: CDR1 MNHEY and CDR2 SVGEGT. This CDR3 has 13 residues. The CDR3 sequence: CASRFVLNTEAFF. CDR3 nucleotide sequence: TGTGCCAGCAGGTTTGTTCTAAACACTGAAGCTTTCTTT.

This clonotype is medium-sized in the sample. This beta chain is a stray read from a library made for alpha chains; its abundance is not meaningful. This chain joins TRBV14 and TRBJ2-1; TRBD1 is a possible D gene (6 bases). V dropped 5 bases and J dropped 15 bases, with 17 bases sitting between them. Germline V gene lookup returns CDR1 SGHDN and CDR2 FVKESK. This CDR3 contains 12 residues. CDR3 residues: CASSSSGVTRFF. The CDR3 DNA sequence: TGTGCCAGCAGCTCATCAGGGGTTACACGGTTCTTC.

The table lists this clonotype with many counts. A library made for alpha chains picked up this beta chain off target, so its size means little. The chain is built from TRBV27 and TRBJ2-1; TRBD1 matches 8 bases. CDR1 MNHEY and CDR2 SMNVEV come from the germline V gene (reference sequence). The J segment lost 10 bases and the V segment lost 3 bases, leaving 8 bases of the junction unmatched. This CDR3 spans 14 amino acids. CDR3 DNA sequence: TGTGCCAGCAGTTTCAGGGGGCTCGCTATGGAGCAGTTCTTC. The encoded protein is CASSFRGLAMEQFF.